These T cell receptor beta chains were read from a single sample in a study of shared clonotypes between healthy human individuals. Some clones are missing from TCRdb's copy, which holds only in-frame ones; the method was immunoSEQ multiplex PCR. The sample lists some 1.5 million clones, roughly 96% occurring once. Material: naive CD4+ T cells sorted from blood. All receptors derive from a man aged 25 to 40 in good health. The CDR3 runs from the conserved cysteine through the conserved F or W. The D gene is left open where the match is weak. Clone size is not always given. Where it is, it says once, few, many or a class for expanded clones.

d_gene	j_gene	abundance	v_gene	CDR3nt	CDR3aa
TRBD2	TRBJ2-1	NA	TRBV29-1	TGCAGCGTTGAACCCATGCGGGAGTCTTACAATGAGCAGTTCTTC	CSVEPMRESYNEQFF
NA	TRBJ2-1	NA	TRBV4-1	TGCGCCAGCAGCCAAAGGGGTGAGAGCTCCTACAATGAGCAGTTCTTC	CASSQRGESSYNEQFF
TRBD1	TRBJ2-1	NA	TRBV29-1	TGCAGCGTTGGTGACAGGGGGTCATACAATGAGCAGTTCTTC	CSVGDRGSYNEQFF
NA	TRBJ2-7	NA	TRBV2	TGTGCCAGCCAACAACTAGCAGGGCGTGCCGAGCAGTACTTC	CASQQLAGRAEQYF
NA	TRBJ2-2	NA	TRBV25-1	TGTGCCAGCAATGGGGGCGGGGGAGCCACCGGGGAGCTGTTTTTT	CASNGGGGATGELFF
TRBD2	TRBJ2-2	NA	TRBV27	TGTGCCAGCAGTTTATCGAATCTAGCGGGGTACACCGGGGAGCTGTTTTTT	CASSLSNLAGYTGELFF
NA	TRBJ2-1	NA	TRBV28	TGTGCCAGCAGTCAGTTGGGCTCCTACAATGAGCAGTTCTTC	CASSQLGSYNEQFF
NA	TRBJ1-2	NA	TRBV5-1	TGCGCCAGCAGCTTATCGGGAAGTTCTGGTGGCTACACCTTC	CASSLSGSSGGYTF
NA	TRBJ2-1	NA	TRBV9	TGTGCCAGCAGCGCAAGGGGGGTACCTTACAATGAGCAGTTCTTC	CASSARGVPYNEQFF
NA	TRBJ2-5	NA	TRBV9	TGTGCCAGCAGCGTAGCTTCTATACCGCAGACCCAGTACTTC	CASSVASIPQTQYF
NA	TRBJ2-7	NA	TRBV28	TGTGCCAGCAGTAACGCCCGGGAGCAGTACTTC	CASSNAREQYF
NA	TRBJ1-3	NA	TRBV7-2	TGTGCCAGCAGCCCCGGCAGGGGTTCCAACTCTGGAAACACCATATATTTT	CASSPGRGSNSGNTIYF
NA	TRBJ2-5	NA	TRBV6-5	TGTGCCAGCGGGGGCGCAGGACACCAACAAGAGACCCAGTACTTC	CASGGAGHQQETQYF
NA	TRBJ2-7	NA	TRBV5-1	TGCGCCAGCAGCTTGGGGCTAGTGGCATCCTACGAGCAGTACTTC	CASSLGLVASYEQYF
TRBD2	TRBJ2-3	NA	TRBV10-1	TGCGCCAGCAGTGATCGGCTAGCGGGAGTAGATACGCAGTATTTT	CASSDRLAGVDTQYF
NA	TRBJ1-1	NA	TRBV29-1	TGCAGCGTTTGTCGCCGTTCGAACACTGAAGCTTTCTTT	CSVCRRSNTEAFF
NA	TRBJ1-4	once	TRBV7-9	TGTGCCAGCAGCTTAGGCACGGGGGCTGGAGAAAAACTGTTTTTT	CASSLGTGAGEKLFF
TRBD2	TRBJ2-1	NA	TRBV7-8	TGTGCCAGCAGCTTGCCTAGCGGGAGCTACAATGAGCAGTTCTTC	CASSLPSGSYNEQFF
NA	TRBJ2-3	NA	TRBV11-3	TGTGCCAGCAGCTTAGATCTGGGGGGTACGCAGTATTTT	CASSLDLGGTQYF
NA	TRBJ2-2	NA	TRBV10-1	TGCGCCAGCAGTTCAGGATGGACCGGGGAGCTGTTTTTT	CASSSGWTGELFF
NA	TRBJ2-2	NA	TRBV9	TGTGCCAGCAGCGTAGCTGGTAGCCTAGCCGGGGAGCTGTTTTTT	CASSVAGSLAGELFF
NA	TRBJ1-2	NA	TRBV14	TGTGCCAGCAGCCAAGCGGCCCTGGGGGGCTATGGCTACACCTTC	CASSQAALGGYGYTF
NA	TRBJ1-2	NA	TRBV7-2	TGTGCCAGCAGCTTAGGGGCGGGTAATCTCTATGGCTACACCTTC	CASSLGAGNLYGYTF
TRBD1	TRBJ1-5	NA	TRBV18	TGTGCCAGCTCACCAGTGGGACAGAAGGACAATCAGCCCCAGCATTTT	CASSPVGQKDNQPQHF
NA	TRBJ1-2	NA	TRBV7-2	TGTGCCAGCAGCGACAGCAAACTAATCTATGGCTACACCTTC	CASSDSKLIYGYTF
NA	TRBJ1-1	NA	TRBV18	TGTGCCAGCTCACCCGACAGGTGGATGAACACTGAAGCTTTCTTT	CASSPDRWMNTEAFF
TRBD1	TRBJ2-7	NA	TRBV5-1	TGCGCCAGCAGCTTCAGGACAGGGGTCGAGCAGTACTTC	CASSFRTGVEQYF
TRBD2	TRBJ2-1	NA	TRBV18	TGTGCCAGCTCACCACCGGGGACTAGAGACACAAGTGAGCAGTTCTTC	CASSPPGTRDTSEQFF
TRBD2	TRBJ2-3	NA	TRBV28	TGTGCCAGCAGCCACCTAGCGGGAGGGCCGCATACGCAGTATTTT	CASSHLAGGPHTQYF
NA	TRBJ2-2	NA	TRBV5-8	TGTGCCAGCAGTCCCGGACTAGGGGGCCTTGCCGGGGAGCTGTTTTTT	CASSPGLGGLAGELFF
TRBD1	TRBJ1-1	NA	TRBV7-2	TGTGCCAGCAGCTTACCTCAGGGGGTGTACACTGAAGCTTTCTTT	CASSLPQGVYTEAFF
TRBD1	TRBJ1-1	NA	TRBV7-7	TGTGCCAGCAGCTTGGACAGGGACACTGAAGCTTTCTTT	CASSLDRDTEAFF
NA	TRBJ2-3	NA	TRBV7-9	TGTGCCAGCAGCCCCAGAGGGTCTGGCACAGATACGCAGTATTTT	CASSPRGSGTDTQYF
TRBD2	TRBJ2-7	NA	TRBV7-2	TGTGCCAGCAGCTCGCGGACTAGCGGGTACGAGCAGTACTTC	CASSSRTSGYEQYF
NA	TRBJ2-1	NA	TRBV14	TGTGCCAGCAGCCAAGATTTATTGGTAGGATCCCTAAATGAGCAGTTCTTC	CASSQDLLVGSLNEQFF
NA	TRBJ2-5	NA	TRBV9	TGTGCCAGCAGCGTAGCTTCCGGGAAAGAGACCCAGTACTTC	CASSVASGKETQYF
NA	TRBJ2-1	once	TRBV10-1	TGCGCCAGCAGTGACCTAGGCTGGGGGCAGTTCTTC	CASSDLGWGQFF
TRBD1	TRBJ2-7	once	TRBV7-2	TGTGCCAGCAGCTTTTCCGGGACAGGACCCTACTTC	CASSFSGTGPYF
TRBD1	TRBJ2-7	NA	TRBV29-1	TGCAGCGTGGGACAGGGACACGAGCAGTACTTC	CSVGQGHEQYF
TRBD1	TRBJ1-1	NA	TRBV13	TGTGCCAGCAGCTTAGGTTACAGGGGTACCACTGAAGCTTTCTTT	CASSLGYRGTTEAFF
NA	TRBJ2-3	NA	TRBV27	TGTGCCAGCAGTTTCTTAGGCACAGATACGCAGTATTTT	CASSFLGTDTQYF
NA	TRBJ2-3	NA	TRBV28	TGTGCCAGCAGTTCTCACCAGGGAGTGGCAGATACGCAGTATTTT	CASSSHQGVADTQYF
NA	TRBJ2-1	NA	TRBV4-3	TGCGCCAGCAGCCATGGTAGGTTAGGCTACAATGAGCAGTTCTTC	CASSHGRLGYNEQFF
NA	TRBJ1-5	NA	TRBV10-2	TGCGCCAGCAGTGAGTCGACGGGACCCGGGGGTCAGCCCCAGCATTTT	CASSESTGPGGQPQHF
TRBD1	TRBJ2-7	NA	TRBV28	TGTGCCAGCAGTACACCGGGACAGGGTACCTACGAGCAGTACTTC	CASSTPGQGTYEQYF
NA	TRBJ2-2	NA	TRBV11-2	TGTGCCAGCAGCTTCAACAGGGACACCGGGGAGCTGTTTTTT	CASSFNRDTGELFF
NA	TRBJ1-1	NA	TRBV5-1	TGCGCCAGCAGCCGTGACAGGAGGAACACTGAAGCTTTCTTT	CASSRDRRNTEAFF
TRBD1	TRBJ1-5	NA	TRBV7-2	TGTGCCAGCAGCTTAGTCCCGGACAGGTATAGCAATCAGCCCCAGCATTTT	CASSLVPDRYSNQPQHF
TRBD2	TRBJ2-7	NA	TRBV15	TGTGCCACCAGCAGAAGCACCCTCCCGCTAGCGGGAGTCTTCTACGAGCAGTACTTC	CATSRSTLPLAGVFYEQYF
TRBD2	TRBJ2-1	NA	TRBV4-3	TGCGCCAGCAGCCGCCCTGGGCCCGGGAGGGCCGGGTATGAGCAGTTCTTC	CASSRPGPGRAGYEQFF
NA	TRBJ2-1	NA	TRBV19	TGTGCCAGTAGTCGGGAGCCCTACAATGAGCAGTTCTTC	CASSREPYNEQFF
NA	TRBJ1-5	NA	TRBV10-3	TGTGCCATCAGTGGAGGGCAGTATAGCAATCAGCCCCAGCATTTT	CAISGGQYSNQPQHF
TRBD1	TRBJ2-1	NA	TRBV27	TGTGCCAGCAGTTTAGGGGACAGGGTTTATTCGGGACCGGTCCGCAATGAGCAGTTCTTC	CASSLGDRVYSGPVRNEQFF
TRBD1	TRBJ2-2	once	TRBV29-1	TGCAGCGTAATAGGACCGGGACAGGGGGTGCCCGGGGAGCTGTTTTTT	CSVIGPGQGVPGELFF
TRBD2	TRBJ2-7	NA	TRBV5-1	TGCGCCAGCAGCCTCGGGACTAGCGGGATCTCCTACGAGCAGTACTTC	CASSLGTSGISYEQYF